Below are 11 T cell receptor beta chains sequenced from a single sample in a study of identifying expanded T cells in peripheral blood. Clones were read by immunoSEQ multiplex PCR, and TCRdb kept only the in-frame ones, dropping some. The sample yields around 47,000 clones, around 82% seen once. Input material: blood. These receptors were taken from a person between 18 and 75 years old in good health.

This chain joins TRBV30 and TRBJ2-1, with TRBD2 matching 14 bases. CDR1 and CDR2 from the germline V gene are GTSNPN and SVGIG (reference sequence). The CDR3 is made up of 15 amino acids. The V segment lost 7 bases and the J segment 4 bases; nucleotides outside the gene matches: 6. DNA of the CDR3: TGTGCCTTAACGCGACTAGCGGGGGGGTACAATGAGCAGTTCTTC. Protein: CALTRLAGGYNEQFF.

Judged by abundance, this clone is medium-sized (0.01 to 0.1%). The chain links TRBV19 to TRBJ1-6; D might be TRBD1 (6 bases). With 3 bases removed from V and 10 bases from J, the gap between germline ends came to 10 bases. The CDR3 is made up of 13 amino acids. Germline CDR1 LNHDA, CDR2 SQIVND (reference sequence). CDR3 sequence: CASSIPGASPLHF. The CDR3 DNA is TGTGCCAGTAGTATCCCAGGGGCCTCACCCCTCCACTTT.

This clone came up once. The genes are TRBV19 and TRBJ2-7; D is uncertain. V lost 6 bases, J lost 3 bases, and 12 bases lay in between. The CDR3 is 13 amino acids. Germline CDR1 reads LNHDA; CDR2 reads SQIVND (reference sequence). CDR3 sequence (DNA): TGTGCCAGTAGGGACGGGTATAACTACGAGCAGTACTTC. Translation gives CASRDGYNYEQYF.

CDR3 coding DNA: TGCGCCAGCAGTGAAATCGGCGGGGGGGCCGCTGAGCAGTTCTTC. Encoded protein: CASSEIGGGAAEQFF. The chain has TRBV10-2 and TRBJ2-1; 9 nucleotides match TRBD2. The CDR3 runs to 15 residues. Trimming cost V 3 bases and J 9 bases; bases outside gene matches: 9. From germline, CDR1 is WSHSY and CDR2 SAAADI.

The chain links TRBV14 to TRBJ2-7; no firm D call. CDR3 size: 13 residues. V lost 5 bases to trimming and J lost 6 bases, with 14 bases between them. Per the germline V gene, CDR1 is SGHDN and CDR2 is FVKESK. The CDR3 is CASSLLTTSEQYF. CDR3 in DNA: TGTGCCAGCAGCTTACTAACTACATCCGAGCAGTACTTC.

The rearrangement joins TRBV11-2 to TRBJ2-3; no definite D call. With 6 bases removed from V and 2 bases from J, the gap between germline ends came to 9 bases. This CDR3 comprises 13 residues. CDR1 and CDR2 from the germline V gene are SGHAT and FQNNGV. This chain's CDR3 is CASSFKHTDTQYF. The CDR3 coding sequence is TGTGCCAGCAGTTTCAAACACACAGATACGCAGTATTTT.

This chain joins TRBV18 and TRBJ1-2; D may be TRBD1 (5 bases). Trimming took off 1 base at V and 5 bases at J, with 11 bases between the two ends. Germline CDR1 reads KGHSH; CDR2 reads LQKENI. There are 14 residues in the CDR3. Here the CDR3 DNA reads TGTGCCAGCTCACCACAGGGGCTTCTGTATGGCTACACCTTC. Translating it yields CASSPQGLLYGYTF.

This rearrangement joins TRBV4-1 to TRBJ2-7; the D is unclear. CDR1 is MGHRA and CDR2 is YSYEKL in the germline V gene. Trimming took 2 bases from V and 3 from J, leaving 8 bases between them. The CDR3 spans 13 residues. In DNA, the CDR3 is TGCGCCAGCAGCCAAAGTCTAGACTACGAGCAGTACTTC. As protein: CASSQSLDYEQYF.

This chain joins TRBV25-1 and TRBJ2-5, with D possibly matching TRBD2 (5 bases). Trimming removed 5 bases from V and 7 bases from J, with 11 bases in between. This CDR3 comprises 12 residues. Germline loops: CDR1 MGHDK, CDR2 SYGVNS. The CDR3 spells CASSKHGGTQYF. The CDR3 nucleotides are TGTGCCAGCAGTAAACACGGAGGGACCCAGTACTTC.

The count of this clone is one. The genes are TRBV27 and TRBJ2-5; weak D call: TRBD1 (6 bases). V lost 3 bases, J lost 5 bases, and 10 bases lay in between. The CDR3 runs 13 residues. Germline assignment: CDR1 MNHEY and CDR2 SMNVEV (reference sequence). The CDR3 DNA reads as TGTGCCAGCAGTTTTGCCCAGGGGGAGACCCAGTACTTC. Its translation: CASSFAQGETQYF.

CDR3 bases: TGCGCCAGCAGCTTGACTAACACCGGGGAGCTGTTTTTT. Encoded protein: CASSLTNTGELFF. The genes are TRBV5-1 and TRBJ2-2; no clear D. Germline assignment: CDR1 SGHRS and CDR2 YFSETQ. This CDR3 region has 13 residues. V was pared by 1 base and J by 2 bases, with 3 bases between.